The rows below give T cell receptor beta chains drawn from one sample of a study of blood T cell repertoires in COVID-19. Sequenced by immunoSEQ multiplex PCR; TCRdb stores in-frame clones only, minus some. The repertoire has under 300,000 clones, around 84% of them found once; the top ten carry approximately 6.8%. The sequenced material came from peripheral blood. The receptors stem from a woman between 65 and 79 years old with active or convalescent COVID-19. Both conserved end residues are part of each CDR3. D genes are given only for firm matches. Size values are once, few and many counts, or a class for expanded clones, and some rows have none.

cdr3_aa cdr3_nt j_call v_call clone_size d_call
CATSDPGLAGGRYNEQFF TGTGCCACCAGTGACCCGGGACTAGCGGGGGGAAGATACAATGAGCAGTTCTTC TRBJ2-1 TRBV24-1 once TRBD2
CAIAPGQPLNSPLHF TGTGCCATCGCACCGGGACAGCCTTTAAATTCACCCCTCCACTTT TRBJ1-6 TRBV7-2 - TRBD1
CASSYQANTGELFF TGTGCCAGTAGTTATCAGGCAAACACCGGGGAGCTGTTTTTT TRBJ2-2 TRBV19 - -
CASSLKAGGQPQHF TGTGCCAGCAGCTTAAAGGCGGGAGGACAGCCCCAGCATTTT TRBJ1-5 TRBV7-9 - -
CASSFPPLTGGTDTQYF TGTGCCAGCAGCTTCCCCCCGCTGACAGGGGGCACAGATACGCAGTATTTT TRBJ2-3 TRBV7-8 - TRBD1
CASSLRDGGTGQPQHF TGTGCCAGCAGCTTGCGGGACGGCGGGACGGGTCAGCCCCAGCATTTT TRBJ1-5 TRBV5-5 - -
CASSQSGDSTNEKLFF TGTGCCAGCAGCCAAAGTGGGGACTCAACTAATGAAAAACTGTTTTTT TRBJ1-4 TRBV3-1/TRBV3-2 few -
CASGAGPGDTQYF TGTGCCAGCGGGGCAGGACCCGGGGATACGCAGTATTTT TRBJ2-3 TRBV6-4 few -
CASSEQAGNYGYTF TGTGCCAGCAGTGAACAGGCAGGGAACTATGGCTACACCTTC TRBJ1-2 TRBV2 - -
CASSTGGDQPQHF TGTGCCAGCTCAACAGGGGGGGATCAGCCCCAGCATTTT TRBJ1-5 TRBV18 - TRBD1
CASSQSRGWTETQYF TGTGCCAGCAGCCAATCCCGGGGTTGGACAGAGACCCAGTACTTC TRBJ2-5 TRBV16 - -
CASSRGRDVNEKLFF TGTGCCAGCAGCAGGGGGCGGGACGTAAATGAAAAACTGTTTTTT TRBJ1-4 TRBV6-5 few TRBD1
CASSVGETRGSHEQYF TGTGCCAGCAGCGTAGGGGAAACTAGAGGGAGCCACGAGCAGTACTTC TRBJ2-7 TRBV9 - -
CASSVRGPNTGELFF TGTGCCAGCAGTGTGCGGGGGCCTAACACCGGGGAGCTGTTTTTT TRBJ2-2 TRBV2 - -
CAPAPGTLNTEAFF TGTGCCCCAGCCCCCGGGACACTTAACACTGAAGCTTTCTTT TRBJ1-1 TRBV11-3 - -
CASSLRDRGPGTEAFF TGCGCCAGCAGCTTGAGGGACAGGGGGCCGGGAACTGAAGCTTTCTTT TRBJ1-1 TRBV5-1 few TRBD1
CASSPQGSASPLHF TGTGCCAGCTCACCACAGGGTAGCGCTTCACCCCTCCACTTT TRBJ1-6 TRBV18 - -
CASNPGTSGLSTQYF TGTGCCAGCAACCCCGGGACTAGCGGGCTGTCTACGCAGTATTTT TRBJ2-3 TRBV7-2 once TRBD2
CASSSDRVSGNTIYF TGTGCCAGCAGTTCGGACAGGGTCTCTGGAAACACCATATATTTT TRBJ1-3 TRBV6-6 - TRBD1
CASSPRQSNYGYTF TGTGCCAGCTCACCGAGACAGTCTAACTATGGCTACACCTTC TRBJ1-2 TRBV18 - -
CASSSQRVPHYEQYF TGTGCCAGCAGCTCCCAGCGGGTCCCTCACTACGAGCAGTACTTC TRBJ2-7 TRBV11-2 - -
CASTRGTSGTGPSGEQYF TGTGCCAGTACCCGGGGGACTAGCGGGACAGGACCTTCGGGGGAGCAGTACTTC TRBJ2-7 TRBV19 - TRBD2
CASSLNAKGEQFF TGTGCCAGCAGCTTGAACGCCAAGGGGGAGCAGTTCTTC TRBJ2-1 TRBV11-3 - -
CASHSGAYRDRDTGELFF TGTGCCAGTCACTCAGGGGCATACCGGGACAGAGACACCGGGGAGCTGTTTTTT TRBJ2-2 TRBV19 once TRBD1
CASSRDFTGELFF TGCGCCAGCAGCCGCGACTTCACCGGGGAGCTGTTTTTT TRBJ2-2 TRBV4-3 - -
CASSYSLAGGGYEQYF TGTGCCAGCAGTTACTCGCTTGCGGGGGGCGGCTACGAGCAGTACTTC TRBJ2-7 TRBV6-5 - TRBD2
CATSDLHRGPQHF TGTGCCACCAGTGACCTTCACAGGGGGCCCCAGCATTTT TRBJ1-5 TRBV24-1 - TRBD1
CATSDLQGTEAFF TGTGCCACCAGTGATCTACAGGGGACTGAAGCTTTCTTT TRBJ1-1 TRBV24-1 - TRBD1
CASSLAASYEQYF TGTGCCAGCAGTTTAGCGGCCTCCTACGAGCAGTACTTC TRBJ2-7 TRBV12-3/TRBV12-4 once -
CASSVESLQETQYF TGTGCCAGCAGCGTAGAAAGCCTCCAAGAGACCCAGTACTTC TRBJ2-5 TRBV9 once -
CASSLSGEYTGELFF TGTGCCAGCAGCTTAAGTGGGGAGTACACCGGGGAGCTGTTTTTT TRBJ2-2 TRBV11-2 once -
CASSLGGPGRGGTQYF TGTGCCAGCAGCTTAGGGGGTCCGGGAAGGGGAGGGACCCAGTACTTC TRBJ2-5 TRBV7-2 - -
CASSLTGQPQHF TGTGCCAGCAGTTTAACTGGTCAGCCCCAGCATTTT TRBJ1-5 TRBV12-3/TRBV12-4 - -
CASSPGGDNQPQHF TGCGCCAGCAGCCCTGGCGGGGATAATCAGCCCCAGCATTTT TRBJ1-5 TRBV5-1 - -
CASSASGSTDTQYF TGTGCCAGCAGCGCTAGCGGAAGCACAGATACGCAGTATTTT TRBJ2-3 TRBV9 - TRBD2
CATSRDRVTGDSYTF TGTGCCACCAGCAGAGATCGAGTGACAGGGGATAGCTACACCTTC TRBJ1-2 TRBV15 - TRBD1
CASSEWEGFWAEAFF TGTGCCAGCAGTGAATGGGAGGGGTTCTGGGCTGAAGCTTTCTTT TRBJ1-1 TRBV2 once -
CASNVQGDISTNEKLFF TGTGCCAGCAACGTACAGGGGGATATATCGACTAATGAAAAACTGTTTTTT TRBJ1-4 TRBV7-8 few TRBD1
CASRQGGRSTDTQYF TGTGCCAGCCGGCAGGGGGGCAGGAGCACAGATACGCAGTATTTT TRBJ2-3 TRBV5-4 - -
CASSQAAGTEAFF TGCGCCAGCAGCCAAGCGGCGGGGACTGAAGCTTTCTTT TRBJ1-1 TRBV4-1 - -
CATSDPGSGANVLTF TGTGCCACCAGTGACCCAGGGTCTGGGGCCAACGTCCTGACTTTC TRBJ2-6 TRBV24-1 - -
CASGLVLGYSTGELFF TGTGCTAGTGGTTTGGTACTTGGTTACTCCACCGGGGAGCTGTTTTTT TRBJ2-2 TRBV12-5 - -
CASSLATNTGTGNTIYF TGCGCCAGCAGCTTGGCCACAAACACAGGGACGGGAAACACCATATATTTT TRBJ1-3 TRBV5-1 - -
CASKGQGNQPQHF TGTGCCAGCAAGGGACAGGGAAATCAGCCCCAGCATTTT TRBJ1-5 TRBV25-1 - TRBD1
CASSSGQTNEKLFF TGCGCCAGCAGCTCCGGACAGACTAATGAAAAACTGTTTTTT TRBJ1-4 TRBV5-1 - -
CASSPRFGQGGEKLFF TGTGCCAGCAGTCCCAGGTTTGGCCAAGGGGGTGAAAAACTGTTTTTT TRBJ1-4 TRBV25-1 - -
CASSLHRGTEAFF TGTGCCAGCAGTTTACACCGAGGTACTGAAGCTTTCTTT TRBJ1-1 TRBV12-3/TRBV12-4 - -
CAISELVSTEQFF TGTGCCATCAGTGAGCTCGTTAGCACTGAGCAGTTCTTC TRBJ2-1 TRBV10-3 - -